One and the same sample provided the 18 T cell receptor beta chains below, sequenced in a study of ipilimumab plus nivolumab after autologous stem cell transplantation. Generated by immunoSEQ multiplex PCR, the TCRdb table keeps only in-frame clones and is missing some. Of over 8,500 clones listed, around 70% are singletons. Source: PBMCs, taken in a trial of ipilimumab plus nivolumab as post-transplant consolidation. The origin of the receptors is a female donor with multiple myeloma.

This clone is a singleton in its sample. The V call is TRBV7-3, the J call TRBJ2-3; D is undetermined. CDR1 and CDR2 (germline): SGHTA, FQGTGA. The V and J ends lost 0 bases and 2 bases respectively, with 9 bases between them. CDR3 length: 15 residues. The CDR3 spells CASSLTGYYTDTQYF. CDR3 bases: TGTGCCAGCAGCTTAACGGGTTATTACACAGATACGCAGTATTTT.

CDR3 DNA: TGTGCCTGGAGGGAGGGGGTCACCTACGAGCAGTACTTC. Protein sequence: CAWREGVTYEQYF. The chain has TRBV30 and TRBJ2-7; D tentatively fits TRBD1 or TRBD2 (6 bases each). CDR1 and CDR2 (germline): GTSNPN, SVGIG (reference sequence). Deletions cut 3 bases from V and 2 bases from J, with 11 bases between. The CDR3 loop spans 13 amino acids.

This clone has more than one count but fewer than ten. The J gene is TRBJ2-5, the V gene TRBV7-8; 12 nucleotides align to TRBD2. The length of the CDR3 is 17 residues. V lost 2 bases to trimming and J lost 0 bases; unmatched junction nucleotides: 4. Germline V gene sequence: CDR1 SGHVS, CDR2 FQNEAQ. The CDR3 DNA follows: TGTGCCAGCAGCTTAAATGGACTAGCGGGGAACCAAGAGACCCAGTACTTC. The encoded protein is CASSLNGLAGNQETQYF. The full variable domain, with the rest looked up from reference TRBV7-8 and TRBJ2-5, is GAGVSQSPRYKVAKRGQDVALRCDPISGHVSLFWYQQALGQGPEFLTYFQNEAQLDKSGLPSDRFFAERPEGSVSTLKIQRTQQEDSAVYLCASSLNGLAGNQETQYFGPGTRLLVL.

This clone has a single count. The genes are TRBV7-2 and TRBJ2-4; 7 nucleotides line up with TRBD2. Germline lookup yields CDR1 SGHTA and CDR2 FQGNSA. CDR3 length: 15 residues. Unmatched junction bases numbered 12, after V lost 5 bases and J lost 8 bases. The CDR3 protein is CASSRGRETVYIQYF. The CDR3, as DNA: TGTGCCAGCAGCCGGGGGAGGGAAACGGTGTACATTCAGTACTTC. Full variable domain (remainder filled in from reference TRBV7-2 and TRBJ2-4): GAGVSQSPSNKVTEKGKDVELRCDPISGHTALYWYRQSLGQGLEFLIYFQGNSAPDKSGLPSDRFSAERTGGSVSTLTIQRTQQEDSAVYLCASSRGRETVYIQYFGAGTRLSVL.

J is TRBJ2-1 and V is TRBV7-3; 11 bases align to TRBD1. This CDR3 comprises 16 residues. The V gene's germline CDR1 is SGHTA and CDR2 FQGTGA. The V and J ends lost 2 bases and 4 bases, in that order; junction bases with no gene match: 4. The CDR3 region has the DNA TGTGCCAGCAGCTTACGGGACAGGGGGATTTACAATGAGCAGTTCTTC. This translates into CASSLRDRGIYNEQFF.

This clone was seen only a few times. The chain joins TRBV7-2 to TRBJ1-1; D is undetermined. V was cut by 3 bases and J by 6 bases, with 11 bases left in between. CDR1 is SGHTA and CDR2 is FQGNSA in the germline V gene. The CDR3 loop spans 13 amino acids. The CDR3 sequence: CASSFTQSAEAFF. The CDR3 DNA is TGTGCCAGCAGCTTTACACAGTCGGCTGAAGCTTTCTTT. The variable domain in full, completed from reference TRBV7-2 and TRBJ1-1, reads GAGVSQSPSNKVTEKGKDVELRCDPISGHTALYWYRQSLGQGLEFLIYFQGNSAPDKSGLPSDRFSAERTGGSVSTLTIQRTQQEDSAVYLCASSFTQSAEAFFGQGTRLTVV.

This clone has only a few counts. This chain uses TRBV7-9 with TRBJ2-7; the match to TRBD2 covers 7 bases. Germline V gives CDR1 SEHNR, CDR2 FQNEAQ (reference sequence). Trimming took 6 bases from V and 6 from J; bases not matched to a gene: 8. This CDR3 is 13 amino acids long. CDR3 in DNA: TGTGCCAGCAGTCTGGGCGGGAGTACCGAGCAGTACTTC. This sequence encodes CASSLGGSTEQYF.

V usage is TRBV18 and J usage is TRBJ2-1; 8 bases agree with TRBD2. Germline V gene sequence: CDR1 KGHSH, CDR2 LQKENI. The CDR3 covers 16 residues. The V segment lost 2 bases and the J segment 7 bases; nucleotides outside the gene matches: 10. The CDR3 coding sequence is TGTGCCAGCTCACCAGTGGCTAGCGGGTTTCAAAATGAGCAGTTCTTC. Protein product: CASSPVASGFQNEQFF.

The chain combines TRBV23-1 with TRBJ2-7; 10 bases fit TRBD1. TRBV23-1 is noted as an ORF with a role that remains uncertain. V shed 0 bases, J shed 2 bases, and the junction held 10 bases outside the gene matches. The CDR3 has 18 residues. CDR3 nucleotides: TGCGCCAGCAGTCAATCGAGCCAGACAGGGGGCGTCACCTACGAGCAGTACTTC. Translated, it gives CASSQSSQTGGVTYEQYF.

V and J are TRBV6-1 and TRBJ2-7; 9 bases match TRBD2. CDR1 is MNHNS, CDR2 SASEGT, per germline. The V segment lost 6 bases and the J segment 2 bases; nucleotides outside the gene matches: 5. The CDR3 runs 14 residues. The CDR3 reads CASRPSGETYEQYF. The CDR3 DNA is TGTGCCAGCAGACCTAGCGGGGAGACCTACGAGCAGTACTTC.

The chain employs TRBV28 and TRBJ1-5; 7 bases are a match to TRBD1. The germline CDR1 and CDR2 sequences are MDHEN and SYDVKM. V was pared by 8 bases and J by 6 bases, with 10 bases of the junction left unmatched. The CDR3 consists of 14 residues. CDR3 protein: CASGNGQASQPQHF. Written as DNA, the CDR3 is TGTGCCAGCGGTAATGGACAGGCGAGTCAGCCCCAGCATTTT. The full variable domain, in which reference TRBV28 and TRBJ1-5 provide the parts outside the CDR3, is DVKVTQSSRYLVKRTGEKVFLECVQDMDHENMFWYRQDPGLGLRLIYFSYDVKMKEKGDIPEGYSVSREKKERFSLILESASTNQTSMYLCASGNGQASQPQHFGDGTRLSIL.

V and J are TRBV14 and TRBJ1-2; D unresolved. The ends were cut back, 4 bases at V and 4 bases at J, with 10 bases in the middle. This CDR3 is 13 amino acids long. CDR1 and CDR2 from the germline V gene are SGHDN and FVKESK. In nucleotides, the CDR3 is TGTGCCAGCAGCCTGACGACCTCCTATGGCTACACCTTC. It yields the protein CASSLTTSYGYTF.

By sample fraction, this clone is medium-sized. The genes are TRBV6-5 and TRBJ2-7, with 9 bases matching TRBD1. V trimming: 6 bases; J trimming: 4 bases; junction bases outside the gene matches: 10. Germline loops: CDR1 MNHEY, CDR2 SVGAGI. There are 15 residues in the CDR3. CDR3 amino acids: CASSLGGTGRYEQYF. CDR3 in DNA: TGTGCCAGCAGCCTGGGGGGGACAGGGAGGTACGAGCAGTACTTC.

CDR3 sequence reads: CASSLQGSYTEAFF. Here the CDR3 DNA reads TGTGCCAGCAGCCTACAGGGATCTTACACTGAAGCTTTCTTT. This sequence joins TRBV28 and TRBJ1-1, with a possible D match to TRBD1 (6 bases). Germline values: CDR1 MDHEN, CDR2 SYDVKM. The V and J ends lost 6 bases and 3 bases respectively, with 14 bases between them. The CDR3 contains 14 residues.

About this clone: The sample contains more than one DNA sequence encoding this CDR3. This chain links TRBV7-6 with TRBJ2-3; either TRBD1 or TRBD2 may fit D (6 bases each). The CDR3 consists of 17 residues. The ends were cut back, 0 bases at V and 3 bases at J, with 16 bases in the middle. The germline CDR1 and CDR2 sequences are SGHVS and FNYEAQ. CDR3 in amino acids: CASSLAVGGQLTDTQYF. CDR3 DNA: TGTGCCAGCAGCTTAGCAGTTGGGGGGCAGCTTACAGATACGCAGTATTTT.

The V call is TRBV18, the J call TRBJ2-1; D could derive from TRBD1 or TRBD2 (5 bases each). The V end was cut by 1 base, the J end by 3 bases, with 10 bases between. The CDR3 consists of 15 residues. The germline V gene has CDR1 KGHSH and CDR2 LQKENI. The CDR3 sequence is CASSPRRDRYNEQFF. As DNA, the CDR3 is TGTGCCAGCTCACCACGCCGGGACCGCTACAATGAGCAGTTCTTC.

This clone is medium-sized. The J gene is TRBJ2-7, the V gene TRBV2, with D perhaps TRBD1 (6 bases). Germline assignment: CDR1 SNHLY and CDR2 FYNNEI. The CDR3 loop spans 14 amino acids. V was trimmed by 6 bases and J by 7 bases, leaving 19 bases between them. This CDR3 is CASSPDSPSQEQYF. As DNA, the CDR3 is TGTGCCAGCAGCCCGGACAGCCCAAGTCAAGAGCAGTACTTC.

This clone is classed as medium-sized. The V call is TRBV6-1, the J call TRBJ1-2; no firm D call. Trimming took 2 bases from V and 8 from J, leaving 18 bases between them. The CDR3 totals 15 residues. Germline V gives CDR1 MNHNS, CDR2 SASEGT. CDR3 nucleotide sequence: TGTGCCAGCAGTGAACAAGGCGGGGAGGGTTGGGGCTACACCTTC. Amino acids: CASSEQGGEGWGYTF.